This record looks at one T cell receptor beta chain sequence and its context. Its antigen is unknown. These data come from a study of tumor-infiltrating lymphocytes in primary liver carcinoma. The ends lost 9 bases at V and 5 bases at J; junction bases unmatched: 10. The CDR3 consists of 14 residues. Germline V gives CDR1 MNHNS, CDR2 SASEGT. The template, about 540 ng total RNA, yielded TCR beta cDNA made with a constant-region primer. Nested multiplex PCR, run for three rounds with slightly modified ARM-PCR, yielded TCR beta libraries. The study ran its first two PCR rounds for nine to eleven cycles each, using TRBV1-TRBV30 forward primers and a C-beta reverse primer. TCRdb ran MiXCR on the multiplex PCR reads and lists one entry per CDR3 protein. The sample contains around 56,000 distinct CDR3 sequences, roughly 70% of which appear only once. Investigators took RNA and DNA out together from about 20-30 mg of unsorted bulk tissue. Sampling targeted five separate regions of each tumor, which included the tumor centre.

Findings and limits, study-wide: Tumors reached a significantly greater top-250-clone fraction than blood did (p = 0.039).

The genes are TRBV6-1 and TRBJ2-1; 7 nucleotides agree with TRBD2. The sample comprised liver tumor tissue from sampling region 2. Subset indicated: tumor region T2, inferior pole. The TCR sequence derives from a man aged 35-49 years with primary liver carcinoma and hepatitis B virus infection. The CDR3 bases are TGTGCCAGTACTGAACCGGGACTAAACAATGAGCAGTTCTTC. Translation gives CASTEPGLNNEQFF.